This TCR beta chain was retrieved from a study of monozygotic twins with inflammatory bowel disease. TCRdb reprocessed the 5' RACE reads, with one entry per CDR3 protein and no DNA. The sample data list approximately 40,000 distinct CDR3 sequences. The CDR3 length is 14 residues. CDR1 and CDR2 from the germline V gene are SGHDN and FVKESK. The sequence was collected from a human donor with ulcerative colitis or Crohn's disease, or a healthy co-twin of an affected twin (not recorded which). Specimen: blood. The V call is TRBV14, the J call TRBJ1-5. The CDR3: CASSPTWSNQPQHF.